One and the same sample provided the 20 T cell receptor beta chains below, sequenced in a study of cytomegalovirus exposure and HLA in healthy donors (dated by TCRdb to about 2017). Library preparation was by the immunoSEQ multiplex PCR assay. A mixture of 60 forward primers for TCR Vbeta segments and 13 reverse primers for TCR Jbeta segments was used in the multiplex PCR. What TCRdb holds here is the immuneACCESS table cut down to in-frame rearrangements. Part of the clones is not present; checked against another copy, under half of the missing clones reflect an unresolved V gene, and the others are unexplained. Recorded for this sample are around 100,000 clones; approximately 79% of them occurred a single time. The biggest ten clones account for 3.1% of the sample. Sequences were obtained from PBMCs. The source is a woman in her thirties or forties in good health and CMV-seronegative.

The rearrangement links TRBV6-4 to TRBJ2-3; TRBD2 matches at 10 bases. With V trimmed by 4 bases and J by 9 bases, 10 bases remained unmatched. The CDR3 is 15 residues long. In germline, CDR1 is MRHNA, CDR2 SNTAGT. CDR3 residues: CASSVSSGGGETQYF. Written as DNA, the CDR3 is TGTGCCAGCAGTGTGTCTAGCGGGGGAGGAGAGACGCAGTATTTT.

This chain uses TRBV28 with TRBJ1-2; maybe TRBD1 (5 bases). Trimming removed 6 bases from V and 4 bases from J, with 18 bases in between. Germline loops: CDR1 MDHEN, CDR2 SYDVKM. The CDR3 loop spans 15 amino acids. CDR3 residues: CASSPPKSDSYGYTF. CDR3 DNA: TGTGCCAGCAGCCCCCCCAAATCCGACAGCTATGGCTACACCTTC.

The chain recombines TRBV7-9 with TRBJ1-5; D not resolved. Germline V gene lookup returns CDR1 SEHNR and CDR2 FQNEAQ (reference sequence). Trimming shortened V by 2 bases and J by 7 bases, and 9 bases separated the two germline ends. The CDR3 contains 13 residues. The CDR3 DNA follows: TGTGCCAGCAGCTTACCGGGGTTGCAGCCCCAGCATTTT. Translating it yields CASSLPGLQPQHF.

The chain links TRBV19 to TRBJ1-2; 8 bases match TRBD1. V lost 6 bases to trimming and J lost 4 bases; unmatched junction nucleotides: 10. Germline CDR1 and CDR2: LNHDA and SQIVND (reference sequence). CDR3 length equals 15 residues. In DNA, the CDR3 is TGTGCCAGTAGACGAGCGGGACAGGCCGTCTATGGCTACACCTTC. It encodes CASRRAGQAVYGYTF.

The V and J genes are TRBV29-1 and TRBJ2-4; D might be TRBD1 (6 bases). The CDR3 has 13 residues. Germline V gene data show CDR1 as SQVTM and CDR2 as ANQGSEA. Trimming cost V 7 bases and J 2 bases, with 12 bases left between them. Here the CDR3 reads CSARGGSKNIQYF. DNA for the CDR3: TGCAGCGCTCGAGGGGGTTCCAAAAACATTCAGTACTTC.

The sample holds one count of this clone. CDR3 nucleotides: TGCGCCAGCAGCCAAGAATGGGGTGGCGGGGGCTTTGGGACCCAGTACTTC. As protein: CASSQEWGGGGFGTQYF. The V gene is TRBV4-3, the J gene TRBJ2-5; tentative D call: TRBD2 (7 bases). CDR1 is LGHNA and CDR2 is YSLEER in the germline V gene. The CDR3 extends over 17 amino acids. Between the trimmed V and J ends, which lost 0 bases and 7 bases, there was a span of 21 bases.

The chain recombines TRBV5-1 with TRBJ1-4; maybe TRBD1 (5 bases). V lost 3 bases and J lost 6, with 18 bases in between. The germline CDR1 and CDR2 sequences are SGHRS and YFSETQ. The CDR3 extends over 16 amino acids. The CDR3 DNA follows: TGCGCCAGCAGCTATGGGACTGAAGCGGGGGATGAAAAACTGTTTTTT. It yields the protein CASSYGTEAGDEKLFF.

The CDR3 DNA sequence: TGTGCCAGCAGTCTCGGACAGGGGCTTGGCTACACCTTC. This sequence encodes CASSLGQGLGYTF. The V and J genes are TRBV7-9 and TRBJ1-2, with TRBD1 identical over 9 bases. The V and J ends lost 6 bases and 7 bases, in that order; junction bases with no gene match: 6. Per germline, CDR1 SEHNR and CDR2 FQNEAQ (reference sequence). This CDR3 region has 13 residues.

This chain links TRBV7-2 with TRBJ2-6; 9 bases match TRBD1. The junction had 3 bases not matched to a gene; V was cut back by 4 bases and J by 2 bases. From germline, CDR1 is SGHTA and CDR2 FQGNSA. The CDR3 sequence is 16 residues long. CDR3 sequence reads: CASSSTGGAGANVLTF. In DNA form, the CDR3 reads TGTGCCAGCAGCTCAACAGGGGGCGCTGGGGCCAACGTCCTGACTTTC.

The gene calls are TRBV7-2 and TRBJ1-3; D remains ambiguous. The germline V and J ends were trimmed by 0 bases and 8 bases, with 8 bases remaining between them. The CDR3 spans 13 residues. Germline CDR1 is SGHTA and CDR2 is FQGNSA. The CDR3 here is CASSLARVDTIYF. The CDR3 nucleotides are TGTGCCAGCAGCTTAGCTAGAGTCGACACCATATATTTT.

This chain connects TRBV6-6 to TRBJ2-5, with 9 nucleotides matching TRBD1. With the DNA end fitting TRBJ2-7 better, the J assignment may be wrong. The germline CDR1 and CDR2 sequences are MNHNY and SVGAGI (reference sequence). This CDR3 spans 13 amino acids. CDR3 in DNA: TGTGCCAGCAGTCAAGGACAGGGGAACGAGCAGTACTTC. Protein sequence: CASSQGQGNEQYF.

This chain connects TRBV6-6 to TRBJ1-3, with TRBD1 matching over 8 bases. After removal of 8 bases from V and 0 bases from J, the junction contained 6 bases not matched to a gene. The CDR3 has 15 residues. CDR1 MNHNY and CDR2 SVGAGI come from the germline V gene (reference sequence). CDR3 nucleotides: TGTGCCAGCTCAGGGGGCTCTCTCTCTGGAAACACCATATATTTT. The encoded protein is CASSGGSLSGNTIYF.

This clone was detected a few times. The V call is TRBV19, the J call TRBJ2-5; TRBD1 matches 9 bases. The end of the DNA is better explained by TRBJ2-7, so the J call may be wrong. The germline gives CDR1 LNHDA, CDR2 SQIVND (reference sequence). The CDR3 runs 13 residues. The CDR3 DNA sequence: TGTGCCAGTAGTATGACAGGGGGGTACGAGCAGTACTTC. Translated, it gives CASSMTGGYEQYF.

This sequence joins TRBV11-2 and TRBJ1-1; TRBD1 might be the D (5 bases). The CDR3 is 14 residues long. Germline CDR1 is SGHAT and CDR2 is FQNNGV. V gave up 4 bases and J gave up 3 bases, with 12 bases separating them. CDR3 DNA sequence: TGTGCCAGCAGCTCTACCGCAGGGTACACTGAAGCTTTCTTT. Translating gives CASSSTAGYTEAFF.

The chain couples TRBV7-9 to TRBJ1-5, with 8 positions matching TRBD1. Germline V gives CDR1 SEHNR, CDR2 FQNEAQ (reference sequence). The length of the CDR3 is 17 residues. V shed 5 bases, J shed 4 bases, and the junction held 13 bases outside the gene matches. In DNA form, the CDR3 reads TGTGCCAGCAGCACCGGAGCCGGGACAGGAGAAAATCAGCCCCAGCATTTT. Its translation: CASSTGAGTGENQPQHF.

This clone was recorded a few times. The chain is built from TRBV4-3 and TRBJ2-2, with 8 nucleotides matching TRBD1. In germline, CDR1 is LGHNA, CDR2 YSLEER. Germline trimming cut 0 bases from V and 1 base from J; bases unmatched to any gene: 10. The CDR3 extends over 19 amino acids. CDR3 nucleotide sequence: TGCGCCAGCAGCCAAGAGGGACAGGCTTCTTTGGGGAACACCGGGGAGCTGTTTTTT. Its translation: CASSQEGQASLGNTGELFF.

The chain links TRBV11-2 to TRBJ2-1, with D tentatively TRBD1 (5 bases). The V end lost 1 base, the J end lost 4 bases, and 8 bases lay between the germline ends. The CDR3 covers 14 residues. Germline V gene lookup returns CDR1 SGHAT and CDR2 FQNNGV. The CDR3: CASSLGQLYNEQFF. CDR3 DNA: TGTGCCAGCAGCTTAGGACAGCTTTACAATGAGCAGTTCTTC.

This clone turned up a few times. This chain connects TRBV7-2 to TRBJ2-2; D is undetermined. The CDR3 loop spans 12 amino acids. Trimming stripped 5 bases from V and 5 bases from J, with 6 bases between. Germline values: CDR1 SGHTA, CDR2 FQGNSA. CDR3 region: CASSPGTGELFF. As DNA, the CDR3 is TGTGCCAGCAGCCCCGGGACCGGGGAGCTGTTTTTT. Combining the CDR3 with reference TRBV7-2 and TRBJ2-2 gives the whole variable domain GAGVSQSPSNKVTEKGKDVELRCDPISGHTALYWYRQSLGQGLEFLIYFQGNSAPDKSGLPSDRFSAERTGGSVSTLTIQRTQQEDSAVYLCASSPGTGELFFGEGSRLTVL.

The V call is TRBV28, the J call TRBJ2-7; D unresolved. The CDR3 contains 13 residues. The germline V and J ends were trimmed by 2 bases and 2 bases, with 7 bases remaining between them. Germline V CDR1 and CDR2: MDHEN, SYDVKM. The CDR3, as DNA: TGTGCCAGCAGTTTACCGCGGACCTACGAGCAGTACTTC. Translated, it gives CASSLPRTYEQYF. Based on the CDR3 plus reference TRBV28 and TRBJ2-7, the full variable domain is DVKVTQSSRYLVKRTGEKVFLECVQDMDHENMFWYRQDPGLGLRLIYFSYDVKMKEKGDIPEGYSVSREKKERFSLILESASTNQTSMYLCASSLPRTYEQYFGPGTRLTVT.

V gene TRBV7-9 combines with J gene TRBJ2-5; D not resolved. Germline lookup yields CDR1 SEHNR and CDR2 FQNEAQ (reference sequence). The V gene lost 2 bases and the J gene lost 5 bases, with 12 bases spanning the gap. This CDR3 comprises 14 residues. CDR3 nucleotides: TGTGCCAGCAGCTTATCCCCGGGTCGGGAGACCCAGTACTTC. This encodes CASSLSPGRETQYF.